A single TCR beta chain is shown here with its context. Trimming took off 5 bases at V and 1 base at J, with 8 bases between the two ends. CDR1 is SEHNR, CDR2 FQNEAQ, per germline (reference sequence). The CDR3 extends over 13 amino acids. The data belong to a study of shared clonotypes between healthy human individuals. Sequencing was at deep level. Some clones are missing from TCRdb's copy, which holds only in-frame ones; the method was immunoSEQ multiplex PCR. The sample includes roughly 1.5 million clones, 98% of them seen just once. Sequenced sample: naive CD4+ T cells sorted from blood. Documented subset: CD45RA+ positively selected. This TCR was sampled from a man aged 30 to 39 in good health. The rearrangement joins TRBV7-9 to TRBJ2-5; D is uncertain. Written as DNA, the CDR3 is TGTGCCAGCAGCGTATACACCCAAGAGACCCAGTACTTC. This encodes CASSVYTQETQYF.